These 28 T cell receptor beta chains share one sample of origin, sequenced in a study of cytomegalovirus exposure and HLA in healthy donors (dated by TCRdb to about 2017). The protocol used for the library was the immunoSEQ multiplex PCR assay. The multiplex PCR relied on a mix of 60 forward primers for TCR Vbeta segments and 13 reverse primers for TCR Jbeta segments. Held by TCRdb, this immuneACCESS table contains in-frame sequences only and omits some clones. Under half of the omission traces to an unresolved V gene where checked; the cause of the rest is unknown. The sample contains under 150,000 clones, around 80% of them found a single time. In total, the top ten clones hold around 1.8% of the sample. Sample: PBMCs. The receptors shown here come from a woman between 45 and 60 years old in good health and CMV-seronegative.

The rearrangement joins TRBV6-5 to TRBJ2-5, with D maybe TRBD1 (6 bases). The end of the DNA is better explained by TRBJ2-7, so the J call may be wrong. The CDR3 consists of 13 residues. Per the germline V gene, CDR1 is MNHEY and CDR2 is SVGAGI. CDR3: CASSVTGTYEQYF. As DNA, the CDR3 is TGTGCCAGCAGTGTGACAGGAACCTACGAGCAGTACTTC.

J is TRBJ1-1 and V is TRBV19; possibly TRBD1 for D (6 bases). This CDR3 is 23 amino acids long. The V end was cut by 3 bases, the J end by 0 bases, with 35 bases between. Germline loops: CDR1 LNHDA, CDR2 SQIVND (reference sequence). The CDR3 protein is CASSMFVSGGFVGGGHLNTEAFF. The DNA for the CDR3 is TGTGCCAGTAGTATGTTTGTATCGGGCGGCTTTGTCGGCGGGGGGCACCTGAACACTGAAGCTTTCTTT.

The chain employs TRBV2 and TRBJ1-1; perhaps TRBD1 as D (5 bases). The CDR3 is made up of 13 amino acids. Germline CDR1 is SNHLY and CDR2 is FYNNEI. Trimming left V 11 bases short and J 7 bases short, with 20 bases between. For the CDR3, the DNA is TGTGCCCAACAAAGGATAGGGGAGGATGAAGCTTTCTTT. It specifies CAQQRIGEDEAFF.

This clone was found once. The rearrangement uses TRBV23-1 and TRBJ2-7; TRBD1 agrees at 8 bases. TRBV23-1 is an ORF, and what it does is uncertain. The CDR3 covers 15 residues. The V segment lost 1 base and the J segment 11 bases; nucleotides outside the gene matches: 13. CDR3 coding DNA: TGCGCCAGCAGTCAATGGACAGGGTCAACCACCCCCGAGTACGTC. It codes for CASSQWTGSTTPEYV.

The J gene is TRBJ2-3, the V gene TRBV4-3; TRBD2 aligns across 13 bases. The V gene's germline CDR1 is LGHNA and CDR2 YSLEER. V gave up 3 bases and J gave up 5 bases; unmatched junction bases: 8. This CDR3 contains 17 residues. The CDR3 DNA sequence: TGCGCCAGCAGCCAGGGGACTAGCGGGATGGGGGGAGATACGCAGTATTTT. This encodes CASSQGTSGMGGDTQYF.

The J gene is TRBJ1-1, the V gene TRBV5-4; TRBD1 is a possible D gene (5 bases). In germline, CDR1 is SGHNT, CDR2 YYREEE (reference sequence). Trimming removed 4 bases from V and 3 bases from J, with 13 bases in between. The CDR3 runs 14 residues. CDR3 amino acids: CASSRQGVDTEAFF. CDR3 nucleotide sequence: TGTGCCAGCAGCCGACAAGGGGTAGACACTGAAGCTTTCTTT. The full variable domain, completed using reference TRBV5-4 and TRBJ1-1, is ETGVTQSPTHLIKTRGQQVTLRCSSQSGHNTVSWYQQALGQGPQFIFQYYREEENGRGNFPPRFSGLQFPNYSSELNVNALELDDSALYLCASSRQGVDTEAFFGQGTRLTVV.

This chain connects TRBV30 to TRBJ1-3; maybe TRBD1 (5 bases). The germline V gene has CDR1 GTSNPN and CDR2 SVGIG (reference sequence). The CDR3 is 17 amino acids. Deletions cut 3 bases from V and 4 bases from J, with 22 bases between. CDR3 in DNA: TGTGCCTGGAGGGTTAACATCAGGGTGGCGAGCGGAAACACCATATATTTT. Protein product: CAWRVNIRVASGNTIYF.

The rearrangement joins TRBV7-2 to TRBJ2-7; 13 nucleotides align to TRBD2. Germline V CDR1 and CDR2: SGHTA, FQGNSA. The ends lost 1 base at V and 4 bases at J; junction bases unmatched: 7. This CDR3 is built from 17 residues. The CDR3, as DNA: TGTGCCAGCAGCTTAGTAGCCCGGACTAGCGGGAGTTACGAGCAGTACTTC. This codes for CASSLVARTSGSYEQYF.

This chain links TRBV7-9 with TRBJ2-7; possible D gene TRBD2, 6 bases. This CDR3 region has 13 residues. Germline V CDR1 and CDR2: SEHNR, FQNEAQ (reference sequence). V was cut by 6 bases and J by 4 bases, with 13 bases left in between. CDR3 coding DNA: TGTGCCAGCAGTTCCTCCGGGGGATACGAGCAGTACTTC. Translating it yields CASSSSGGYEQYF.

Details on this clone: At one end, the junction sequence differs from germline, possibly due to a read error. This CDR3 reads CSSSLVAVGRVNTEAFF. CDR3 in DNA: TGTTCCAGCAGCTTAGTCGCGGTGGGCAGGGTTAACACTGAAGCTTTCTTT. The chain employs TRBV7-9 and TRBJ1-1, with D possibly TRBD1 on 5 matching bases. The CDR3 spans 17 residues. Per germline, CDR1 SEHNR and CDR2 FQNEAQ (reference sequence).

The chain combines TRBV7-9 with TRBJ2-3, with 9 bases identical to TRBD2. Trimming cost V 3 bases and J 2 bases; bases outside gene matches: 3. The CDR3 contains 15 residues. CDR1 and CDR2 (germline): SEHNR, FQNEAQ (reference sequence). The CDR3 reads CASSFLAGITDTQYF. The CDR3 bases are TGTGCCAGCAGCTTTCTAGCGGGAATCACAGATACGCAGTATTTT.

The chain uses TRBV10-3 and TRBJ2-5, with 11 bases matching TRBD2. CDR1 ENHRY and CDR2 SYGVKD come from the germline V gene. Trimming removed 3 bases from V and 4 bases from J; junction bases left unmatched: 4. This CDR3 has 15 amino acids. CDR3 bases: TGTGCCATCAGTGACCCGGGACTAGCGGCAGAGACCCAGTACTTC. Encoded protein: CAISDPGLAAETQYF.

As regards this clone: Mismatch with germline at one junction end may stem from a read error. Other DNA sequences in this specimen translate into the identical CDR3. V usage is TRBV27 and J usage is TRBJ1-1; TRBD1 agrees at 7 bases. CDR1 is MNHEY and CDR2 is SMNVEV in the germline V gene (reference sequence). This CDR3 has 16 amino acids. CDR3 sequence reads: CASSLVRGPLRTEAFF. CDR3 nucleotide sequence: TGCGCCAGCAGTTTAGTGAGGGGGCCCCTTCGCACTGAAGCTTTCTTT.

The genes are TRBV18 and TRBJ1-1, with 7 bases that match TRBD1. Germline loops: CDR1 KGHSH, CDR2 LQKENI. This CDR3 has 16 amino acids. The ends lost 6 bases at V and 1 base at J; junction bases unmatched: 11. The CDR3, as DNA: TGTGCCAGCTCCCTTCCCGGGGACAGAAAGAACACTGAAGCTTTCTTT. Translated, it gives CASSLPGDRKNTEAFF.

The chain uses TRBV4-2 and TRBJ1-4; D unresolved. The CDR3 loop spans 16 amino acids. Germline-derived CDR1 and CDR2 are LGHNA and YNFKEQ. V gave up 1 base and J gave up 0 bases, with 9 bases separating them. The CDR3 here is CASSQAVGATNEKLFF. For the CDR3, the DNA is TGTGCCAGCAGCCAAGCGGTGGGCGCAACTAATGAAAAACTGTTTTTT.

V and J are TRBV30 and TRBJ1-1, with 7 bases lining up with TRBD1. The germline V gene encodes CDR1 GTSNPN and CDR2 SVGIG (reference sequence). Trimming cost V 3 bases and J 5 bases; bases outside gene matches: 12. This CDR3 spans 15 amino acids. The CDR3 spells CAWRRERTGGTEAFF. The CDR3 DNA sequence: TGTGCCTGGAGGAGGGAAAGGACAGGTGGAACTGAAGCTTTCTTT. Looking up the rest from reference TRBV30 and TRBJ1-1 gives the full variable domain: SQTIHQWPATLVQPVGSPLSLECTVEGTSNPNLYWYRQAAGRGLQLLFYSVGIGQISSEVPQNLSASRPQDRQFILSSKKLLLSDSGFYLCAWRRERTGGTEAFFGQGTRLTVV.

This clone was recorded only once. This sequence joins TRBV4-3 and TRBJ2-1; D unresolved. In germline, CDR1 is LGHNA, CDR2 YSLEER. The CDR3 runs to 14 residues. Between the trimmed V and J ends, which lost 1 base and 6 bases, there was a span of 10 bases. Here the CDR3 reads CASSQVPVGNEQFF. DNA of the CDR3: TGCGCCAGCAGCCAAGTTCCGGTTGGCAATGAGCAGTTCTTC.

The CDR3 DNA follows: TGTGCCAGCGGCCGGACTAGCTCTGAGACCCAGTACTTC. Residues: CASGRTSSETQYF. V and J are TRBV7-9 and TRBJ2-5, with 8 bases aligning to TRBD2. Germline V gives CDR1 SEHNR, CDR2 FQNEAQ (reference sequence). The J segment lost 5 bases and the V segment lost 8 bases, leaving 7 bases of the junction unmatched. The CDR3 is made up of 13 amino acids.

This rearrangement joins TRBV7-9 to TRBJ1-5; TRBD1 might be the D (5 bases). Germline-derived CDR1 and CDR2 are SEHNR and FQNEAQ (reference sequence). V lost 1 base, J lost 4 bases, and 11 bases lay in between. This CDR3 has 15 amino acids. For the CDR3, the DNA is TGTGCCAGCAGCTTAGAGGGGAATGAAAATCAGCCCCAGCATTTT. Encoded protein: CASSLEGNENQPQHF.

V is TRBV21-1 and J is TRBJ2-7; the table's D call, TRBD1, has no DNA check behind it. TRBV21-1 is shown as a pseudogene. There are 11 residues in the CDR3. CDR3 DNA: TGTGCCAGCAGCAAAAACAGTGCGCAGTACGTC. Protein sequence: CASSKNSAQYV.

CDR3 region: CASSFKGAVNTGELFF. Here the CDR3 DNA reads TGTGCCAGCAGCTTCAAGGGGGCTGTGAACACCGGGGAGCTGTTTTTT. This sequence joins TRBV7-2 and TRBJ2-2; 7 bases fit TRBD1. V gave up 3 bases and J gave up 1 base; unmatched junction bases: 5. This CDR3 is built from 16 residues. Germline CDR1 is SGHTA and CDR2 is FQGNSA.

The table lists this clone with a few counts. The chain uses TRBV25-1 and TRBJ2-2; 8 bases align to TRBD2. Per germline, CDR1 MGHDK and CDR2 SYGVNS. The trim removed 1 base at V and 6 bases at J, leaving 7 bases unmatched. The CDR3 is 16 residues long. This CDR3 reads CASSELGSGRPGELFF. CDR3 nucleotides: TGTGCCAGCAGTGAATTAGGAAGCGGGAGACCCGGGGAGCTGTTTTTT.

This clone was counted between two and nine times. The V call is TRBV5-1, the J call TRBJ2-3, with D perhaps matching TRBD1 (6 bases). This CDR3 has 13 amino acids. Per the germline V gene, CDR1 is SGHRS and CDR2 is YFSETQ. Trimming took 0 bases from V and 4 from J, leaving 6 bases between them. CDR3 nucleotide sequence: TGCGCCAGCAGCTTGGAGGGGGCAGATACGCAGTATTTT. The encoded protein is CASSLEGADTQYF.

The rearrangement links TRBV27 to TRBJ1-5; 8 bases match TRBD1. The germline V gene has CDR1 MNHEY and CDR2 SMNVEV (reference sequence). V shed 5 bases, J shed 7 bases, and the junction held 10 bases outside the gene matches. The CDR3 sequence is 15 residues long. The CDR3 here is CASSVTGGEWQPQHF. The DNA of the CDR3 is TGTGCCAGCAGTGTTACAGGGGGAGAGTGGCAGCCCCAGCATTTT.

Concerning this clone: The sample carries other DNA sequences with the same CDR3. The chain employs TRBV28 and TRBJ1-5; D is uncertain. With 5 bases removed from V and 0 bases from J, the gap between germline ends came to 5 bases. Germline CDR1 reads MDHEN; CDR2 reads SYDVKM. The CDR3 runs to 13 residues. The CDR3 sequence: CASSQLSNQPQHF. The CDR3 DNA sequence: TGTGCCAGCAGTCAACTTAGCAATCAGCCCCAGCATTTT.

This chain uses TRBV10-3 with TRBJ1-1; TRBD1 matches 9 bases. From germline, CDR1 is ENHRY and CDR2 SYGVKD. This CDR3 comprises 14 residues. The V segment lost 10 bases and the J segment 4 bases; nucleotides outside the gene matches: 10. The CDR3 protein is CATTRQGDITEAFF. In DNA form, the CDR3 reads TGTGCCACCACTAGACAGGGGGACATCACTGAAGCTTTCTTT.

As regards this clone: This may stem from a read error, because a much larger clone lies one nucleotide away. The chain couples TRBV7-8 to TRBJ1-1; 8 bases are shared with TRBD1. Germline values: CDR1 SGHVS, CDR2 FQNEAQ. V trimming: 4 bases; J trimming: 0 bases; junction bases outside the gene matches: 1. The CDR3 sequence is 14 residues long. In DNA, the CDR3 is TGTGCCAGCAGCTCGGGACAGGTGAACACTGAAGCTTTCTTT. It translates to CASSSGQVNTEAFF.

This rearrangement joins TRBV28 to TRBJ2-5; the match to TRBD1 covers 10 bases. V was clipped by 5 bases and J by 4 bases; unmatched bases: 10. Germline V lookup: CDR1 MDHEN, CDR2 SYDVKM. This CDR3 comprises 16 residues. The CDR3 region has the DNA TGTGCCAGCAGTACCCGGACAGGGGGTAGACGAGAGACCCAGTACTTC. Translating gives CASSTRTGGRRETQYF.